The clone carrying this T cell receptor (beta chain) has a handful of counts. These data are taken from a study of early T cells in non-severe SARS-CoV-2 infection. MiXCR, applied by TCRdb to the 5' RACE reads, yields one record per CDR3 protein. The sample holds 30,000 to 40,000 distinct CDR3 sequences, 5% seen once. CDR3 size: 17 residues. V was clipped by 1 base and J by 1 base, with 15 bases between them. CDR1 SGHTA and CDR2 FQGNSA come from the germline V gene. The chain couples TRBV7-2 to TRBJ2-3; D might be TRBD2 (6 bases). The clonotype comes from an adult who was a healthcare worker with PCR-confirmed SARS-CoV-2 infection or an uninfected control (not recorded which). The specimen sequenced was whole blood. The CDR3 coding sequence is TGTGCCAGCAGCTTAGATAGGACTACCCGGGGCACAGATACGCAGTATTTT. Residues: CASSLDRTTRGTDTQYF.